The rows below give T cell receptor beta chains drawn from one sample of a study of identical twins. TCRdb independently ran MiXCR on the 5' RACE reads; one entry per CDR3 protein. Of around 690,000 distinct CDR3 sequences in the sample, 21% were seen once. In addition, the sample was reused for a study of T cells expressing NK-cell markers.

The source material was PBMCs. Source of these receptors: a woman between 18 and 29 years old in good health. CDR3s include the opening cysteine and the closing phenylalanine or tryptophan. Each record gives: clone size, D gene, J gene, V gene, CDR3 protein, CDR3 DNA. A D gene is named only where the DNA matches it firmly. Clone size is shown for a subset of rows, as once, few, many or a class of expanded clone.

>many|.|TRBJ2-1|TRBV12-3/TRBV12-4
CASSRLGGDEQFF
TGTGCCAGCAGTCGACTAGGGGGCGATGAGCAGTTCTTC
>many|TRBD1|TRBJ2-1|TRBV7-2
CASSLEPGTGTYNEQFF
TGTGCCAGCAGCTTGGAACCCGGGACAGGGACCTACAATGAGCAGTTCTTC
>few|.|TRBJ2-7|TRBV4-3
CASSQEYRSVVADEQYF
TGCGCCAGCAGCCAAGAGTATCGGTCCGTCGTGGCTGACGAGCAGTACTTC
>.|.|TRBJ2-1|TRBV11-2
CASSLEVGRNNEQFF
TGTGCCAGCAGCTTAGAAGTAGGCCGAAACAATGAGCAGTTCTTC
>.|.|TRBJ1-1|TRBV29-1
CSVEGNSRTFF
TGCAGCGTTGAGGGTAACTCGCGGACTTTCTTT
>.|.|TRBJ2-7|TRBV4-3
CASSLGDLPYEQYF
TGCGCCAGCAGCCTAGGGGACTTGCCCTACGAGCAGTACTTC
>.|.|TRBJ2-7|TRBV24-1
CATTSPLWEQYF
TGTGCCACCACCTCCCCCTTATGGGAGCAGTACTTC
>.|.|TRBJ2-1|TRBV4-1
CASSSRGVGNNEQFF
TGCGCCAGCAGCTCCCGCGGTGTGGGGAACAATGAGCAGTTCTTC
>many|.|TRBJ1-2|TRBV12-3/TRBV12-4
CASRQTPNYGYTF
TGTGCCAGCAGACAAACCCCCAATTATGGCTACACCTTC
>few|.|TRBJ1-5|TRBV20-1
CSARGRANQPQHF
TGCAGTGCTAGAGGCAGGGCGAATCAGCCCCAGCATTTT
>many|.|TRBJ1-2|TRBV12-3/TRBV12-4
CASSKNRVGGYTF
TGTGCCAGCAGCAAAAACAGGGTTGGCGGCTACACCTTC
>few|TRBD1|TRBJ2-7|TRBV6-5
CASSYPGTGAGEQYF
TGTGCCAGCAGTTACCCTGGGACAGGGGCGGGCGAGCAGTACTTC
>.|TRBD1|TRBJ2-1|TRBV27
CASINRGQGGEQFF
TGTGCCAGCATCAACCGGGGACAGGGAGGTGAGCAGTTCTTC
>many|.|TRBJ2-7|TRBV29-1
CSVETTGISYEQYF
TGCAGCGTTGAAACGACAGGTATCTCCTACGAGCAGTACTTC
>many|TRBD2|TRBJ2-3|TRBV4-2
CASSQITSVTDTQYF
TGTGCCAGCAGCCAGATAACTAGCGTGACAGATACGCAGTATTTT
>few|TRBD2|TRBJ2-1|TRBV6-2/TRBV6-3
CASRRLAGGNEQFF
TGTGCCAGCAGGCGACTAGCGGGAGGCAATGAGCAGTTCTTC
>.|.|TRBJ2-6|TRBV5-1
CAGSGAPGANVLTF
TGCGCTGGTTCGGGGGCGCCTGGGGCCAACGTCCTGACTTTC
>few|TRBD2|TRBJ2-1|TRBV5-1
CASSLRLAVLSYNEQFF
TGCGCCAGCAGCCTACGACTAGCGGTACTCTCCTACAATGAGCAGTTCTTC
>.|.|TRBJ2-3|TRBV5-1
CASSLNPPPADTQYF
TGCGCCAGCAGCTTGAATCCACCCCCCGCGGATACGCAGTATTTT
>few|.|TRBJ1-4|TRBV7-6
CASSPPGVEKLFF
TGTGCCAGCTCCCCCCCAGGGGTCGAAAAACTGTTTTTT
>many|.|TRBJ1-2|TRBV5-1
CASSLGTDYGYTF
TGCGCCAGCAGCTTAGGGACCGACTATGGCTACACCTTC
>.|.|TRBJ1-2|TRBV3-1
CAISQGDYGYTF
TGTGCCATCTCCCAGGGAGACTATGGCTACACCTTC
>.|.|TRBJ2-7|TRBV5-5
CASSLFVEQYF
TGTGCCAGCAGCTTGTTTGTCGAGCAGTACTTC
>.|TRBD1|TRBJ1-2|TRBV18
CASSPFGTGGYGYTF
TGTGCCAGCTCACCATTCGGGACAGGGGGCTATGGCTACACCTTC
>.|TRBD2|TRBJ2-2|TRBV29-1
CSVQGLAGSTGELFF
TGCAGCGTCCAGGGACTAGCGGGAAGCACCGGGGAGCTGTTTTTT
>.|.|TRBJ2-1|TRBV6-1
CASRRAAYNEQFF
TGTGCCAGCAGGCGGGCCGCCTACAATGAGCAGTTCTTC
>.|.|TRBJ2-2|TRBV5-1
CASSLSLNTGELFF
TGCGCCAGCAGCTTGAGCTTGAACACCGGGGAGCTGTTTTTT
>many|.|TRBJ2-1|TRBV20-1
CSAPDLPMNEQFF
TGCAGTGCTCCGGATCTCCCTATGAATGAGCAGTTCTTC
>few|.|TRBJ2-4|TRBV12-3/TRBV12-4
CASSLRTILAKNIQYF
TGTGCCAGCAGTCTCCGGACTATCCTAGCCAAAAACATTCAGTACTTC
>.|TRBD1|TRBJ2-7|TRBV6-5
CASSYVPGQGYEQYF
TGTGCCAGCAGTTACGTCCCGGGACAGGGCTACGAGCAGTACTTC
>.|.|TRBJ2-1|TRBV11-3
CASSLDPSDDEQFF
TGTGCCAGCAGCTTGGATCCTAGCGACGATGAGCAGTTCTTC
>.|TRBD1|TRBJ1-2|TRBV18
CASSPPTTGIDYGYTF
TGTGCCAGCTCACCCCCTACGACAGGGATCGACTATGGCTACACCTTC
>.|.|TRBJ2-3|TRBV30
CAWEQPGRSSTDTQYF
TGTGCCTGGGAGCAACCAGGGAGGTCTAGCACAGATACGCAGTATTTT